These T cell receptor beta chains were read from a single sample in a study of blood T cell repertoires in COVID-19. The repertoire was sequenced with immunoSEQ multiplex PCR; TCRdb's copy has only in-frame clones and lacks some. Here the sample spans about 240,000 clones, more than 75% being singletons. Sequenced material: peripheral blood. The receptors stem from an elderly man with acute or convalescent COVID-19. Both conserved end residues are part of each CDR3. The D gene is left open where the match is weak. Clone size, where shown, is once, few, many, or a class for clones that have expanded.

j_gene | d_gene | abundance | v_gene | CDR3aa | CDR3nt
TRBJ1-2 | . | . | TRBV21-1 | CASSKAGGDGYTF | TGTGCCAGCAGCAAAGCAGGGGGAGATGGCTACACCTTC
TRBJ2-7 | . | . | TRBV5-1 | CASSLGGGTVGYEQYF | TGCGCCAGCAGCTTGGGAGGGGGGACAGTAGGCTACGAGCAGTACTTC
TRBJ1-1 | . | . | TRBV5-6 | CASSPYPENTEAFF | TGTGCCAGCAGCCCATACCCAGAGAACACTGAAGCTTTCTTT
TRBJ2-7 | TRBD1 | . | TRBV6-1 | CASSESQGAYEQYF | TGTGCCAGCAGTGAATCACAGGGGGCCTACGAGCAGTACTTC
TRBJ2-5 | TRBD2 | . | TRBV5-4 | CASSRSGGVGETQYF | TGTGCCAGCAGCCGTAGCGGGGGGGTTGGAGAGACCCAGTACTTC
TRBJ1-1 | . | . | TRBV10-1 | CASTNRNTEAFF | TGCGCCAGCACGAATAGGAACACTGAAGCTTTCTTT
TRBJ1-1 | . | . | TRBV28 | CASSPLGGIGGEAFF | TGTGCCAGCAGCCCATTGGGGGGGATAGGGGGTGAAGCTTTCTTT
TRBJ1-6 | . | . | TRBV21-1 | CASKYNSPLHF | TGTGCCAGTAAATATAATTCACCCCTCCACTTT
TRBJ2-2 | . | . | TRBV2 | CASTQGTGELFF | TGTGCCAGCACTCAGGGTACCGGGGAGCTGTTTTTT
TRBJ1-4 | TRBD1 | . | TRBV2 | CASSLTGTVEKLFF | TGTGCCAGCAGTTTAACCGGGACAGTGGAAAAACTGTTTTTT
TRBJ2-2 | . | few | TRBV10-2 | CASSESSLVGELFF | TGCGCCAGCAGTGAGTCGAGTTTAGTCGGGGAGCTGTTTTTT
TRBJ1-3 | . | . | TRBV4-1 | CASSQGVAGRFGSTIYF | TGCGCCAGCAGCCAAGGAGTGGCAGGGCGTTTCGGAAGCACCATATATTTT
TRBJ2-5 | . | . | TRBV4-2 | CASSQESGRQETQYF | TGTGCCAGCAGCCAAGAATCTGGCAGGCAAGAGACCCAGTACTTC
TRBJ1-2 | . | . | TRBV6-1 | CASSPGLSNYGYTF | TGTGCCAGCAGCCCGGGACTGTCTAACTATGGCTACACCTTC
TRBJ2-2 | TRBD2 | few | TRBV2 | CATRQDGGAVTGELFF | TGTGCCACCCGGCAGGACGGGGGGGCCGTCACCGGGGAGCTGTTTTTT
TRBJ1-1 | . | . | TRBV29-1 | CSVQASNTEAFF | TGCAGCGTTCAGGCTTCGAACACTGAAGCTTTCTTT
TRBJ1-2 | . | . | TRBV3-1/TRBV3-2 | CASSQVSDGGYTF | TGTGCCAGCAGCCAAGTCAGCGACGGTGGCTACACCTTC
TRBJ1-5 | TRBD1 | . | TRBV29-1 | CSVRVGGSNQPQHF | TGCAGCGTCCGAGTAGGGGGCAGCAATCAGCCCCAGCATTTT
TRBJ2-7 | . | once | TRBV18 | CASSPGGPEQYF | TGTGCCAGCTCACCGGGAGGTCCCGAGCAGTACTTC
TRBJ2-1 | . | . | TRBV5-1 | CASSFDTEQFF | TGCGCCAGCAGCTTTGACACAGAGCAGTTCTTC
TRBJ2-7 | . | few | TRBV7-9 | CASTDSGPVSYEQYF | TGTGCCAGCACCGACTCCGGCCCTGTCTCCTACGAGCAGTACTTC
TRBJ2-1 | TRBD2 | . | TRBV12-5 | CASGFFSGGHINEQFF | TGTGCTAGTGGTTTTTTTAGCGGGGGGCATATCAATGAGCAGTTCTTC
TRBJ1-2 | . | . | TRBV4-2 | CASSQEQGPNEYGYTF | TGTGCCAGCAGCCAAGAACAGGGCCCTAACGAATATGGCTACACCTTC
TRBJ1-6 | . | . | TRBV5-4 | CASSLAGGSPLHF | TGTGCCAGCAGCTTGGCCGGAGGGTCACCCCTCCACTTT
TRBJ1-5 | . | . | TRBV28 | CASSNPDSPNQPQHF | TGTGCCAGCAGCAACCCGGACAGTCCCAATCAGCCCCAGCATTTT
TRBJ2-2 | . | . | TRBV24-1 | CATSVQGNTGELFF | TGTGCCACCAGTGTCCAGGGTAACACCGGGGAGCTGTTTTTT
TRBJ2-1 | TRBD2 | few | TRBV28 | CASSLTSGRAERDEQFF | TGTGCCAGCAGTTTGACTAGCGGGAGGGCCGAAAGGGATGAGCAGTTCTTC
TRBJ1-1 | . | once | TRBV28 | CASSLSGWNTEAFF | TGTGCCAGCAGTTTGTCAGGGTGGAACACTGAAGCTTTCTTT
TRBJ2-7 | TRBD1 | . | TRBV27 | CASSWTGPSYEQYF | TGTGCCAGCAGCTGGACAGGGCCCTCCTACGAGCAGTACTTC
TRBJ1-4 | TRBD1 | . | TRBV19 | CASSDRGFNEKLFF | TGTGCCAGTAGCGACAGGGGCTTTAATGAAAAACTGTTTTTT
TRBJ2-2 | . | . | TRBV6-5 | CASSSGDKGGELFF | TGTGCCAGCAGTTCAGGGGACAAGGGCGGGGAGCTGTTTTTT
TRBJ2-7 | TRBD1 | few | TRBV6-5 | CASSYWGSGGFDEQYF | TGTGCCAGCAGTTACTGGGGGTCAGGGGGATTTGACGAGCAGTACTTC
TRBJ2-2 | TRBD2 | . | TRBV6-4 | CASSAGGDPGELFF | TGTGCCAGCAGTGCCGGGGGGGATCCCGGGGAGCTGTTTTTT
TRBJ2-3 | . | . | TRBV5-1 | CASSRQAGATDTQYF | TGCGCCAGCAGCCGTCAAGCGGGCGCCACAGATACGCAGTATTTT
TRBJ2-5 | TRBD2 | . | TRBV7-6 | CASSLGTSGVETQYF | TGTGCCAGCAGCTTGGGGACTAGCGGGGTGGAGACCCAGTACTTC
TRBJ1-2 | . | . | TRBV4-3 | CASSQDFHEGGYTF | TGCGCCAGCAGCCAAGATTTCCATGAGGGTGGCTACACCTTC
TRBJ1-2 | . | . | TRBV5-4 | CASSLAVSHYGYTF | TGTGCCAGCAGCTTGGCCGTTTCCCACTATGGCTACACCTTC
TRBJ1-1 | . | . | TRBV4-3 | CASSDGQTRKAFF | TGCGCCAGCAGTGACGGACAGACGAGAAAAGCTTTCTTT
TRBJ1-5 | TRBD1 | . | TRBV28 | CASSSGQGWKPQHF | TGTGCCAGCAGTTCCGGACAGGGGTGGAAGCCCCAGCATTTT
TRBJ2-7 | TRBD2 | . | TRBV28 | CASSGWGMTSGSIYEQYF | TGTGCCAGCAGTGGATGGGGGATGACTAGCGGGAGTATCTACGAGCAGTACTTC
TRBJ1-5 | TRBD1 | once | TRBV7-9 | CASSLGGTVNQPQHF | TGTGCCAGCAGCTTAGGAGGGACAGTCAATCAGCCCCAGCATTTT
TRBJ1-5 | . | . | TRBV21-1 | CASSEARASNQPQHF | TGTGCCAGCAGCGAGGCCAGGGCCTCGAATCAGCCCCAGCATTTT
TRBJ2-7 | . | . | TRBV5-1 | CASSLGLGGASSYEQYF | TGCGCCAGCAGCTTAGGTCTAGGGGGGGCCAGCTCCTACGAGCAGTACTTC
TRBJ1-5 | . | . | TRBV28 | CASSLRKGTSNQPQHF | TGTGCCAGCAGTTTACGGAAGGGGACAAGCAATCAGCCCCAGCATTTT
TRBJ2-1 | TRBD2 | . | TRBV27 | CASSLAGVPNEQFF | TGTGCCAGCAGTTTAGCGGGAGTCCCCAATGAGCAGTTCTTC
TRBJ2-3 | TRBD1 | once | TRBV18 | CASSPTRTGAITDTQYF | TGTGCCAGCTCACCGACGAGGACAGGGGCGATTACAGATACGCAGTATTTT
TRBJ2-7 | TRBD2 | . | TRBV6-6 | CASSSFSGGAFYEQYF | TGTGCCAGCAGTTCGTTTAGCGGGGGGGCCTTCTACGAGCAGTACTTC
TRBJ1-2 | . | once | TRBV19 | CASSIYETNYGYTF | TGTGCCAGTAGTATCTACGAGACTAACTATGGCTACACCTTC
TRBJ1-4 | TRBD1 | few | TRBV7-8 | CASSLAGTGFGGNEKLFF | TGTGCCAGCAGCTTAGCGGGGACAGGGTTCGGGGGGAATGAAAAACTGTTTTTT
TRBJ1-1 | TRBD1 | few | TRBV6-2/TRBV6-3 | CASSPGGSQTEAFF | TGTGCCAGCAGTCCAGGGGGCTCCCAGACTGAAGCTTTCTTT
TRBJ1-3 | . | . | TRBV18 | CASSPLTPGGAISGNTIYF | TGTGCCAGCTCACCCCTGACCCCGGGAGGGGCCATCTCTGGAAACACCATATATTTT
TRBJ1-1 | . | . | TRBV5-6 | CASSFGGNSGTEAFF | TGTGCCAGCAGCTTCGGGGGGAACAGTGGGACTGAAGCTTTCTTT
TRBJ1-2 | . | once | TRBV4-3 | CASSYLWGGYTF | TGCGCCAGCAGCTACTTATGGGGCGGCTACACCTTC
TRBJ2-7 | TRBD2 | . | TRBV28 | CASSPTRPGGEQYF | TGTGCCAGCAGTCCTACTAGACCGGGAGGCGAGCAGTACTTC
TRBJ1-3 | . | . | TRBV6-5 | CASRPRGSGNTIYF | TGTGCCAGCAGGCCCCGCGGCTCTGGAAACACCATATATTTT
TRBJ2-1 | . | . | TRBV24-1 | CATSDFPSGSSYNEQFF | TGTGCCACCAGTGATTTTCCCTCGGGTAGCTCCTACAATGAGCAGTTCTTC
TRBJ1-6 | TRBD1 | few | TRBV27 | CASSSRRTGGSPLHF | TGTGCCAGCAGTTCGCGACGGACAGGGGGGTCACCCCTCCACTTT